This T cell receptor beta chain is drawn from a study of T cell responses to AZD1222 COVID-19 vaccine. Per germline, CDR1 LGHDT and CDR2 YNNKEL (reference sequence). Trimming left V 0 bases short and J 5 bases short, with 7 bases between. The CDR3 runs 13 residues. The study's findings and limits: At baseline, just five to seven AZD1222 recipients tested seropositive. The span of vaccine-associated CD4 TCRs extended across spike, with dominance at 160-218 and 743-854.

Comment on this clone: Its antigen is unidentified.

Profiled with immunoSEQ multiplex PCR; TCRdb holds only in-frame clones, not every one. The repertoire holds some 30,000 clones, with roughly 92% as singletons. The sequencing here drew on peripheral blood, taken on day 0 of AZD1222 vaccination. This receptor was taken from an adult in good health. The chain is built from TRBV3-1 (or the pseudogene TRBV3-2) and TRBJ2-5, with D uncertain. DNA of the CDR3: TGTGCCAGCAGCCAAGATTGTTTGGAGACCCAGTACTTC. Translation: CASSQDCLETQYF.